Below, one T cell receptor beta chain is given with its context. Its matching antigen is unknown. The data stem from a study of cytomegalovirus exposure and HLA in healthy donors. PCR amplification relied on 60 Vbeta primers (plus 13 Jbeta primers). TCRdb's table, derived via immunoSEQ multiplex PCR, lists solely in-frame clones and lacks some. The table has tens of thousands of clones, 90% seen once. Points from the study as a whole: Analyzed later, most CMV-associated TCR beta chains appeared HLA-restricted. A list of roughly 180 TCR beta chains associated with cytomegalovirus was given. Later on, an analysis showed TCR association rates differing by HLA locus, with DRB1 the most and HLA-C the fewest.

Deletions cut 8 bases from V and 2 bases from J, with 4 bases between. The germline gives CDR1 MNHEY, CDR2 SVGAGI. This CDR3 is 10 amino acids long. The sequencing sample was made of PBMCs. This chain uses TRBV6-5 with TRBJ2-7, with D unresolved. This TCR was recovered from a woman aged 18-30 years in good health and CMV-seronegative. CDR3 nucleotide sequence: TGTGCCAGCGGCACCTACGAGCAGTACTTC. Amino acids: CASGTYEQYF.